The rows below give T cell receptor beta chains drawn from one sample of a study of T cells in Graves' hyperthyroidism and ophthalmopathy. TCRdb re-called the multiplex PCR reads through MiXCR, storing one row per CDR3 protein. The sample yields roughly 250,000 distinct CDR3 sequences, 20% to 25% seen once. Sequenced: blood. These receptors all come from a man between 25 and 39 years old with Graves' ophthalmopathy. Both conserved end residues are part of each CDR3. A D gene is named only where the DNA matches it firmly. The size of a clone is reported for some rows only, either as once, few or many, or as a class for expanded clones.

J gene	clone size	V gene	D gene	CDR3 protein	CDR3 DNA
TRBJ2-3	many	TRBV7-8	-	CASSFGSGLTDTQYF	TGTGCCAGCAGCTTTGGGTCAGGACTCACAGATACGCAGTATTTT
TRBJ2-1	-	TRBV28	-	CASSLRRAEQFF	TGTGCCAGCAGTTTAAGACGGGCTGAGCAGTTCTTC
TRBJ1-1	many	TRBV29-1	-	CSVGRSPGLNTEAFF	TGCAGCGTTGGCCGATCTCCGGGACTTAACACTGAAGCTTTCTTT
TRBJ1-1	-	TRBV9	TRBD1	CASSPWTGMNTEAFF	TGTGCCAGCAGCCCTTGGACAGGGATGAACACTGAAGCTTTCTTT
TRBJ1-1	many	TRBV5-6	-	CASSLRGAEAFF	TGTGCCAGCAGCTTGAGAGGAGCTGAAGCTTTCTTT
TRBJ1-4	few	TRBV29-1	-	CSVEGQSTNEKLFF	TGCAGCGTTGAGGGCCAATCAACTAATGAAAAACTGTTTTTT
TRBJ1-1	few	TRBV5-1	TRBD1	CASSRPGQGQNTEAFF	TGCGCCAGCAGCCGCCCCGGACAGGGACAGAACACTGAAGCTTTCTTT
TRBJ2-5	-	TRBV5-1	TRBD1	CASSYGTAMGETQYF	TGCGCCAGCAGCTATGGGACAGCAATGGGGGAGACCCAGTACTTC
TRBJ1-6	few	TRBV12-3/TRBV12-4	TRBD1	CASSLRGLVSPLHF	TGTGCCAGCAGTCTCAGGGGGCTGGTTTCACCCCTCCACTTT
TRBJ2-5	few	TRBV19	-	CASSRPPLGPNQETQYF	TGTGCCAGTAGTAGGCCCCCCTTGGGGCCGAACCAAGAGACCCAGTACTTC